This T cell receptor beta chain was recorded in a study of blood T cell repertoires in COVID-19. The CDR3 has 16 residues. The germline gives CDR1 SGHRS, CDR2 YFSETQ. With 4 bases removed from V and 0 bases from J, the gap between germline ends came to 14 bases. Clones were read by immunoSEQ multiplex PCR, and TCRdb kept only the in-frame ones, dropping some. The data show roughly 290,000 clones, around 89% seen once. The count of this clone is one. The sample taken for sequencing was peripheral blood. This receptor was identified in a man aged 25-45 years with acute or convalescent COVID-19. The rearrangement links TRBV5-1 to TRBJ2-1; possibly TRBD2 for D (6 bases). Here the CDR3 reads CASSSPDGSSYNEQFF. Here the CDR3 DNA reads TGCGCCAGCAGCAGTCCGGACGGGAGCTCCTACAATGAGCAGTTCTTC.